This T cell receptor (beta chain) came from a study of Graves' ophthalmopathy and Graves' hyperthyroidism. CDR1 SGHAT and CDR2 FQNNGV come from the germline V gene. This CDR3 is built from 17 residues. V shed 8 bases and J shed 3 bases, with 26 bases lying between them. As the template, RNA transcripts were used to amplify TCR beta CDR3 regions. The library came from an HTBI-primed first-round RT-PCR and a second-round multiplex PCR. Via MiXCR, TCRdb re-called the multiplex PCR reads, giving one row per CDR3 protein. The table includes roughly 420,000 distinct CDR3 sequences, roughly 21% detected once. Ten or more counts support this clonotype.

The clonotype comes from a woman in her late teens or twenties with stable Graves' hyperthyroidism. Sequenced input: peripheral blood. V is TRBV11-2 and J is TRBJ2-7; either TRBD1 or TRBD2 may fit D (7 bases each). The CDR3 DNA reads TGTGCCAGCCAAAGTGGGACAGTAAGGCGGGAGCACTACGAGCAGTACTTC. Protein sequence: CASQSGTVRREHYEQYF.